This T cell receptor beta chain emerged from a study of tumor-infiltrating lymphocytes in localized non-small cell lung cancer. The study's findings and limits: Not all patients were TCR sequenced, owing to tissue quantity. Higher tumor T cell infiltration than in uninvolved lung was supported by TCRbeta sequencing. Tumor T-cell fraction was not associated with recurrence-free survival.

This clone was detected a few times. Its antigen is unknown. Assay used: immunoSEQ multiplex PCR; TCRdb lists only in-frame clones, some missing. The table has about 23,000 clones, around 75% seen once. The V end was cut by 5 bases, the J end by 7 bases, with 8 bases between. Germline CDR1 reads LNHDA; CDR2 reads SQIVND (reference sequence). The CDR3 has 11 amino acids. J is TRBJ1-1 and V is TRBV19; D is uncertain. The TCR originated in a human donor with non-small cell lung cancer. The sequencing sample was made of lung tumor tissue. The CDR3 coding sequence is TGTGCCAGTAGTGTCGGTATTGAAGCTTTCTTT. It encodes CASSVGIEAFF. The whole variable domain, filled in from reference TRBV19 and TRBJ1-1, reads DGGITQSPKYLFRKEGQNVTLSCEQNLNHDAMYWYRQDPGQGLRLIYYSQIVNDFQKGDIAEGYSVSREKKESFPLTVTSAQKNPTAFYLCASSVGIEAFFGQGTRLTVV.